This TCR beta chain was sequenced in a study of cytomegalovirus exposure and HLA in healthy donors (TCRdb year 2017). At the level of the whole study: An earlier analysis of approximately 590 of the donors reported roughly 270 Gb of sequence data and roughly 100 million unique TCR beta sequences from 150 million to 200 million T cells. The genetic ancestry cluster associated with self-reported Caucasian donors included about 81% of the approximately 430 genotyped donors. The study was designed to test whether signatures of past pathogen exposure could be identified by cataloging public T cell receptors. To predict cytomegalovirus infection status, the study brought together high-throughput TCR immunosequencing, statistical association of individual TCRs with disease status, and machine learning. Typing coverage differed by locus: A, B, C, DRB1 and DQB1 were typed in about 620-630 donors, DQA1 in 500 to 550, DPA1 in 600 to 610, and DPB1 in just under 490. An earlier analysis of 587 of the donors used high-throughput TCR beta sequencing to judge whether each TCR beta V gene segment behaved as functional or pseudogenic. Donor age, sex, ethnicity and CMV serostatus were compiled alongside the repertoire data. A later genetic analysis took genome-wide SNP genotypes for about 65% of the 666 donors and used that subset as a discovery cohort. Rather than using new phenotypic data, the later analysis identified candidate immune exposures from TCR beta sequences and from how often those sequences occurred across donors. An early release that covered about 640 HLA-typed donors contained 250 to 350 gigabases of sequencing data and around 80 million unique TCR sequences. Along with the approximately 600-subject first cohort, a separate validation cohort of over a hundred different subjects was used. Among roughly 400 genotyped donors of the cohort, an average of approximately 220,000 unique TCR beta nucleotide sequences was sequenced per donor, of which about 18% were non-productive. Class I and class II HLA loci were covered by the typing at four-digit resolution. Because of strong linkage in the cohort, 5 or 6 DR-DQ haplotypes were treated as single units for association and clustering. All discovery cohort repertoires had been generated using a single sequencing platform. Using immunosequencing, the study profiled T cell repertoires from approximately 700 subjects and related those repertoires to cytomegalovirus serostatus. A later analysis re-examined previously published TCR beta repertoires from several hundred donors and added high-resolution HLA genotyping to investigate patterns of TCR occurrence.

The paper as a whole reports these results and caveats: Presence/absence analyses assumed roughly uniform sequencing depth across donors, an assumption that may not hold. A further reported finding was that TCR beta sequences accurately predicted the HLA-A and HLA-B alleles for most subjects in the first cohort. The only immune exposure information available for the cohort was CMV serostatus. A later analysis associated 15,000 or so TCR beta sequences with specific HLA alleles at a false discovery rate of 0.05. In an earlier analysis of 587 of the donors, most TCR beta V segments appeared in productive rearrangements about 87% or about 30% of the time, broadly matching IMGT annotations. A later analysis found that TCR association rates varied across HLA loci, with DRB1 alleles showing the most associated TCRs and HLA-C alleles the fewest. Cytomegalovirus status was reported to be diagnosed by the classifier with high specificity and sensitivity in both the original and validation cohorts. The cohort was sequenced for TCR beta chains only, and without alpha or paired-chain data the features that could be detected were limited. Because the 87-base-pair reads could not distinguish some IMGT-functional V segments, including TRBV6-2 and TRBV6-3, those segments were excluded. In a later analysis, several top co-occurrence clusters were reported to appear linked to parvovirus B19, influenza, CMV and Epstein-Barr virus. In a later analysis, HLA-associated TCR beta chains were found to be more clonally expanded and to have lower generation probabilities than equally common non-associated chains. An association between a missense DCLRE1C variant and V-gene and J-gene trimming of TCR beta chains was found in a later genetic analysis and replicated in an independent cohort. According to a later analysis, most CMV-associated TCR beta chains appeared to be HLA-restricted, and the HLA associations seemed to be driven largely by CMV exposure. In vitro tests confirmed that a few of the cytomegalovirus-associated TCR beta chains recognize cytomegalovirus antigens. A group of highly shared sequence variants was considered likely to be a technical artifact of the sequencing pipeline. Because counts were too low, around 18 rarely observed V segments, including chromosome 9 orphons, were left out of the earlier analysis of 500 to 650 of the donors. Strong co-occurrence of HLA alleles, especially DR and DQ, made assigning TCR associations to individual alleles difficult. According to a later genetic analysis, donors in an Asian-associated ancestry cluster had fewer N-insertions in productive TCRs than the approximately 670-donor mean. Because some donors lacked HLA typing at each locus, the association tests relied only on the typed subset. Correlated functional status among segregating V segments might reflect linkage disequilibrium, but an unknown experimental factor could not be ruled out. While some public TCRs were present in many individuals, most TCR sequences turned up only very rarely across donors. The authors suggested that the approach could potentially be generalized to other disease states and immunological phenotypes. In the study, around 150 TCR beta chains were listed as associated with cytomegalovirus.

Worth noting for this clone: What antigen it recognizes has not been identified. Base quality data are lacking; no much larger clone is found one base away.

The cohort was made up of roughly 670 healthy bone marrow donors. Cohort members were all nominally healthy when sampled, although unrecorded immune exposures were likely present. The donor was CMV seropositive and was included in the group of some 290 seropositive cohort members. A peripheral blood sample was provided by each donor, and peripheral blood mononuclear cells were used for TCR beta sequencing. Genomic DNA extraction from the blood cell samples was performed with the Qiagen DNeasy Blood Extraction Kit. Receptors were amplified or captured by the immunoSEQ multiplex PCR assay. A mixture of 60 forward primers for TCR Vbeta segments and 13 reverse primers for TCR Jbeta segments was used in the multiplex PCR. A multiplex PCR assay on genomic DNA amplified the CDR3 region of rearranged TCR beta genes. Amplified TCR beta libraries were sequenced as 87-base-pair reads on the Illumina HiSeq System. Processing in the source paper ran as follows. A later analysis counted some 74 million unique TCR beta chains across the 650 to 700 repertoires, and about 10 million of these chains were shared by at least two donors. Raw reads were error-corrected and collapsed into unique sequences with a nearest-neighbor algorithm that merged closely related sequences to remove PCR and sequencing errors. To assign V, D and J gene segments, CDR3 sequences were aligned to IMGT reference sequences. For a sequence to be retained, a match of at least six nucleotides was required to both a V gene segment and a J gene segment. Rearrangements were called productive when the CDR3 lacked stop codons and stayed in frame with V and J; all others were non-productive. Following IMGT convention, CDR3 was defined as the stretch from the second conserved V-encoded cysteine to the conserved J-encoded phenylalanine. The earlier analysis of 587 of the donors excluded any sequence lacking an unambiguous match to a single V gene segment. In an earlier analysis of several hundred of the donors, V segments were called functional above 56.7% productive rearrangements and were called segregating when the between-donor standard deviation exceeded 5%. To diagnose cytomegalovirus status from the catalog of TCR beta chain sequences, a statistical classification framework was built. In a later analysis, TCR nucleotide sequences were compared against IMGT/GENE-DB human TR gene sequences so that V and J genes could be assigned. The TCRdist pipeline was used in a later analysis to assign CDR3 sequences and most-parsimonious VDJ recombination scenarios. In a later analysis, each TCR beta chain was defined by its CDR3 amino acid sequence together with its V-gene family, and reads lacking a unique V-gene family were excluded. As a way to deal with suspected cross-contamination and a sequencing artifact, a later analysis dropped 450 to 600 nucleotide sequences that were highly shared and had low generation probability. A later analysis calculated a clonal expansion index for each public chain from normalized within-repertoire ranks of inferred template counts. In a later analysis, generation probabilities were computed with a VDJ recombination model fitted to out-of-frame rearrangements, and the resulting probabilities were checked against IGoR. Hypergeometric tests were used in a later analysis to score TCR-TCR, TCR-HLA and TCR-CMV co-occurrence, with a repertoire-size bias correction applied to the TCR pairs. In a later analysis, false discovery rates were estimated by permuting HLA or CMV assignments 20 times. In a later analysis, co-occurring TCRs were grouped using DBSCAN, with TCRdist sequence similarity added in when clustering inside HLA-allele-positive subsets. Repertoires with fewer than 30,000 or more than 120,000 public chains, plus five repertoires with anomalous nucleotide sharing, were excluded from co-occurrence clustering. Sourced from immuneACCESS, this table was stored by TCRdb with only in-frame sequences that have V and J called. A share of the clones is absent; for the studies checked, an unresolved V gene accounts for under half, and the remainder has no known explanation. The V and J calls and clone size are taken from that table; D and trimming were inferred from the DNA. For this sample there are 110,000 or so clones; 76% appear just once. The top ten clones comprise less than 15% of the sample.

The junction shows trimming of 2 bases on V and 4 bases on J, plus 9 bases between the germline ends. CDR1 and CDR2 are drawn from the germline V gene (reference sequence): GTSNPN, SVGIG. The CDR3 contains 14 residues, cysteine and phenylalanine counted. Just CDR3 DNA is preserved here, 42 bases in frame from base 1. The chain employs TRBV30 and TRBJ1-6; perhaps TRBD1 is the D gene, with 5 bases matching. The sequence derives from a woman between 40 and 50 years old in good health and CMV-seropositive. Sequenced sample: PBMCs. The encoded CDR3 is CAWSIQGYNSPLHF. Read as DNA, the sequence is TGTGCCTGGAGTATCCAGGGATATAATTCACCCCTCCACTTT.